Below, 22 T cell receptor beta chains from the same sample are listed, as sequenced in a study of response to subunit inactivated influenza vaccine. TCRdb processed the RT-PCR reads anew with MiXCR; each CDR3 protein has one entry. Here the sample spans under 550,000 distinct CDR3 sequences, approximately 7.3% being singletons. The source material was PBMCs from blood, sampled around 25 months after vaccination. The receptors come from a man aged 50 to 75 who received an inactivated influenza vaccine.

This clonotype was detected many times. V is TRBV12-3 or TRBV12-4 and J is TRBJ2-7; D tentatively fits TRBD1 or TRBD2 (5 bases each). V dropped 3 bases and J dropped 6 bases, with 9 bases sitting between them. CDR3 length: 12 amino acids. The CDR3 DNA reads as TGTGCCAGCAGTTTGGGGGTGAGCGAGCAGTACTTC. Protein sequence: CASSLGVSEQYF.

This clonotype was found a few times. This rearrangement joins TRBV12-3 or TRBV12-4 to TRBJ2-1, with 9 bases matching TRBD2. The CDR3 is 16 residues long. J lost 7 bases, V lost 1 base, and 8 bases had no gene match. The CDR3 is CASSLGAGTSLNEQFF. The CDR3 bases are TGTGCCAGCAGTTTAGGGGCCGGGACTAGCCTTAATGAGCAGTTCTTC.

The rearrangement links TRBV20-1 to TRBJ2-2; TRBD2 agrees at 11 bases. This CDR3 has 16 residues. The germline V gene has CDR1 DFQATT and CDR2 SNEGSKA (reference sequence). V shed 4 bases and J 4 bases; nucleotides not matched to a gene: 8. CDR3: CSANRAGLAATGELFF. The CDR3 bases are TGCAGTGCTAACCGGGCGGGACTAGCGGCCACCGGGGAGCTGTTTTTT.

This clonotype was counted many times. Its ends do not fully match the called genes, so a read error is possible. CDR3: CASSLGSNQPQHF. The CDR3 nucleotides are TGCGCCAGCAGCTTGGGAAGCAATCAGCCCCAGCATTTT. The chain is built from TRBV12-3 or TRBV12-4 and TRBJ1-5; D gene uncertain. The CDR3 has 13 residues.

At least ten counts were recorded for this clonotype. V gene TRBV6-1 combines with J gene TRBJ2-1; 9 bases line up with TRBD1. Germline CDR1 and CDR2: MNHNS and SASEGT. The CDR3 is made up of 15 amino acids. V dropped 3 bases and J dropped 5; count of bases not matched to a gene: 5. CDR3: CASSDLGTGHNEQFF. CDR3 coding DNA: TGTGCCAGCAGTGATTTAGGGACAGGGCACAATGAGCAGTTCTTC.

The chain has TRBV7-9 and TRBJ2-7; D gene unclear. V lost 1 base, J lost 4 bases, and 8 bases lay in between. Germline V gene data show CDR1 as SEHNR and CDR2 as FQNEAQ (reference sequence). The CDR3 is made up of 13 amino acids. The CDR3 here is CASSLETRYEQYF. In DNA, the CDR3 is TGTGCCAGCAGCTTAGAAACAAGATACGAGCAGTACTTC.

The V gene is TRBV6-5, the J gene TRBJ2-3; no firm D call. Between the trimmed V and J ends, which lost 0 bases and 4 bases, there was a span of 8 bases. Germline-derived CDR1 and CDR2 are MNHEY and SVGAGI. The CDR3 extends over 14 amino acids. In nucleotides, the CDR3 is TGTGCCAGCAGTTACTCGGTCGGTGCAGATACGCAGTATTTT. Its translation is CASSYSVGADTQYF.

The chain has TRBV18 and TRBJ2-1; 9 bases align to TRBD1. Germline CDR1 KGHSH, CDR2 LQKENI. There are 17 residues in the CDR3. With 2 bases clipped from V and 0 bases from J, the junction kept 5 bases outside the gene matches. CDR3 loop: CASSPGTGSSSYNEQFF. The CDR3 bases are TGTGCCAGCTCACCAGGGACAGGGTCGAGCTCCTACAATGAGCAGTTCTTC. Full variable domain (outside the CDR3, taken from reference TRBV18 and TRBJ2-1): NAGVMQNPRHLVRRRGQEARLRCSPMKGHSHVYWYRQLPEEGLKFMVYLQKENIIDESGMPKERFSAEFPKEGPSILRIQQVVRGDSAAYFCASSPGTGSSSYNEQFFGPGTRLTVL.

This rearrangement joins TRBV7-9 to TRBJ2-5; D could derive from TRBD1 or TRBD2 (6 bases each). Deletions cut 2 bases from V and 7 bases from J, with 20 bases between. Germline V gene sequence: CDR1 SEHNR, CDR2 FQNEAQ (reference sequence). This CDR3 has 16 amino acids. The CDR3 nucleotides are TGTGCCAGCAGCTTACTCTATGGGACAACGGAGGGGACCCAGTACTTC. Translating gives CASSLLYGTTEGTQYF.

There are a few counts of this clonotype. The J gene is TRBJ2-3, the V gene TRBV5-1; no clear D gene. Germline V CDR1 and CDR2: SGHRS, YFSETQ. This CDR3 spans 15 amino acids. Trimming cost V 5 bases and J 1 base, with 14 bases left between them. CDR3 in amino acids: CASSALATRTDTQYF. CDR3 nucleotide sequence: TGCGCCAGCAGTGCTCTCGCCACGCGCACAGATACGCAGTATTTT.

This clonotype came up once. The chain carries TRBV5-1 and TRBJ2-7, with D perhaps TRBD1 or TRBD2 (5 bases each). Germline V gene data show CDR1 as SGHRS and CDR2 as YFSETQ. Trimming shortened V by 4 bases and J by 0 bases, and 14 bases separated the two germline ends. There are 15 residues in the CDR3. The CDR3, as DNA: TGCGCCAGCAGCCCCGAAGGGACGCTCTCCTACGAGCAGTACTTC. It translates to CASSPEGTLSYEQYF.

This clonotype was found a few times. The rearrangement joins TRBV10-3 to TRBJ2-7; a possible D gene is TRBD1 (5 bases). The CDR3 loop spans 13 amino acids. Germline V gives CDR1 ENHRY, CDR2 SYGVKD. V was shortened by 2 bases and J by 6 bases, with 11 bases between the two germline ends. The DNA of the CDR3 is TGTGCCATCAGTGAGAGAGACAGTTCCGAGCAGTACTTC. This translates into CAISERDSSEQYF.

This clonotype was observed a few times. V and J are TRBV28 and TRBJ2-7; possibly TRBD2 for D (5 bases). CDR3 length: 15 residues. CDR1 MDHEN and CDR2 SYDVKM come from the germline V gene. V lost 3 bases and J lost 2, with 14 bases in between. The CDR3 DNA sequence: TGTGCCAGCAGTTTTCGGGGTCGCGGTACCTACGAGCAGTACTTC. Its translation: CASSFRGRGTYEQYF.

The V and J genes are TRBV5-1 and TRBJ2-2; maybe TRBD2 (6 bases). With 2 bases removed from V and 6 bases from J, the gap between germline ends came to 11 bases. CDR1 and CDR2 (germline): SGHRS, YFSETQ. This CDR3 is built from 14 residues. CDR3 nucleotide sequence: TGCGCCAGCAGCTTAGGAGGGCAGGCCGGGGAGCTGTTTTTT. Protein product: CASSLGGQAGELFF.

This clonotype was recorded a few times. This chain links TRBV5-1 with TRBJ2-1, with TRBD2 matching 7 bases. The J segment lost 4 bases and the V segment lost 0 bases, leaving 1 base of the junction unmatched. The germline gives CDR1 SGHRS, CDR2 YFSETQ. There are 14 residues in the CDR3. The CDR3 DNA sequence: TGCGCCAGCAGCTTGGGGGAGGGGTACAATGAGCAGTTCTTC. Protein product: CASSLGEGYNEQFF.

The V gene is TRBV4-2, the J gene TRBJ2-7; D may correspond to TRBD1 or TRBD2 (5 bases each). The CDR3 runs 16 residues. V was trimmed by 4 bases and J by 3 bases, leaving 19 bases between them. Germline V CDR1 and CDR2: LGHNA, YNFKEQ. CDR3 sequence (DNA): TGTGCCAGCAGCCTTCCAACCGGGGCAGGTGTCTACGAGCAGTACTTC. Its translation is CASSLPTGAGVYEQYF.

This rearrangement joins TRBV5-1 to TRBJ2-3; D is unclear. This CDR3 region has 17 residues. CDR1 SGHRS and CDR2 YFSETQ come from the germline V gene. The V end lost 4 bases, the J end lost 5 bases, and 23 bases lay between the germline ends. Here the CDR3 reads CASSLADRALGGDTQYF. CDR3 coding DNA: TGCGCCAGCAGCCTCGCGGACCGGGCCCTAGGTGGAGATACGCAGTATTTT.

This clonotype was found a few times. This rearrangement joins TRBV3-1 to TRBJ2-1; 12 bases fit TRBD2. Germline V CDR1 and CDR2: LGHDT, YNNKEL (reference sequence). The CDR3 is 15 residues long. V lost 2 bases and J lost 8; bases outside the gene matches: 4. The CDR3 here is CASSQRTSGVYEQFF. The DNA for the CDR3 is TGTGCCAGCAGCCAACGGACTAGCGGGGTTTATGAGCAGTTCTTC.

This clonotype was observed at least ten times. V gene TRBV7-3 combines with J gene TRBJ2-5, with D tentatively TRBD1 (5 bases). The CDR3 totals 14 residues. Looked up from germline, CDR1 is SGHTA and CDR2 is FQGTGA. Trimming left V 0 bases short and J 4 bases short, with 9 bases between. CDR3 DNA: TGTGCCAGCAGCTTAACAGGGGCAGGAGAGACCCAGTACTTC. Translation: CASSLTGAGETQYF.

This clonotype was observed a handful of times. J is TRBJ1-5 and V is TRBV20-1, with D perhaps matching TRBD1 (5 bases). Germline CDR1 and CDR2: DFQATT and SNEGSKA (reference sequence). The ends were cut back, 0 bases at V and 6 bases at J, with 12 bases in the middle. The CDR3 length is 14 residues. CDR3 sequence: CSARDSRAGQPQHF. The CDR3 DNA reads TGCAGTGCTAGAGATAGCAGGGCAGGTCAGCCCCAGCATTTT.

The chain combines TRBV30 with TRBJ2-2; D is perhaps TRBD2 (6 bases). This CDR3 contains 15 residues. V was cut by 0 bases and J by 5 bases, with 13 bases left in between. The V gene's germline CDR1 is GTSNPN and CDR2 SVGIG (reference sequence). This chain's CDR3 is CAWSVSSVSTGELFF. The DNA of the CDR3 is TGTGCCTGGAGTGTATCTAGCGTATCTACCGGGGAGCTGTTTTTT.

CDR3 sequence reads: CSVLDSHNQPQHF. CDR3 nucleotides: TGCAGCGTTCTGGACAGTCATAATCAGCCCCAGCATTTT. The chain uses TRBV29-1 and TRBJ1-5, with TRBD1 as a possible D gene (6 bases). The V gene lost 5 bases and the J gene lost 4 bases, with 12 bases spanning the gap. The CDR3 runs to 13 residues. CDR1 is SQVTM, CDR2 ANQGSEA, per germline.